The 10 T cell receptor beta chains listed next were all sequenced from one sample in a study of cytomegalovirus exposure and HLA in healthy donors. It was with 60 Vbeta and 13 Jbeta primers that the PCR ran. Repertoires were generated with immunoSEQ multiplex PCR, while TCRdb's copy carries only in-frame clones and drops some. The table has more than 110,000 clones, 60% to 80% seen once. The sample consisted of PBMCs. These receptors all come from a woman aged 30 to 39 in good health and CMV-seronegative.

This chain uses TRBV15 with TRBJ1-2; D not certain. Germline V gene sequence: CDR1 LNHNV, CDR2 YYDKDF (reference sequence). This CDR3 is 15 amino acids long. V was pared by 3 bases and J by 6 bases, with 17 bases between. The CDR3 region has the DNA TGTGCCACCAGCAGTCCATACGGGGTTTGGGATGGCTACACCTTC. Amino acids: CATSSPYGVWDGYTF.

The chain employs TRBV6-1 and TRBJ1-1, with 11 positions matching TRBD1. The germline V gene encodes CDR1 MNHNS and CDR2 SASEGT. This CDR3 is built from 14 residues. The V and J ends lost 6 bases and 7 bases, in that order; junction bases with no gene match: 7. The CDR3 region is CASRGQGDLVEAFF. The CDR3 nucleotides read TGTGCCAGCAGGGGACAGGGGGACCTCGTTGAAGCTTTCTTT.

The chain joins TRBV9 to TRBJ2-1; 7 positions agree with TRBD2. Per germline, CDR1 SGDLS and CDR2 YYNGEE. The length of the CDR3 is 14 residues. Germline trimming cut 4 bases from V and 6 bases from J; bases unmatched to any gene: 7. The CDR3 coding sequence is TGTGCCAGCAGCATCCGGACTAGGAGCAATGAGCAGTTCTTC. Amino acid sequence: CASSIRTRSNEQFF.

This clone was recorded a few times. The chain carries TRBV14 and TRBJ1-5, with D unresolved. Trimming left V 1 base short and J 5 bases short, with 12 bases between. The CDR3 is 15 amino acids. Germline V gene sequence: CDR1 SGHDN, CDR2 FVKESK. CDR3 loop: CASSQAYGSDQPQHF. Here the CDR3 DNA reads TGTGCCAGCAGCCAAGCATACGGGTCGGATCAGCCCCAGCATTTT.

The chain has TRBV27 and TRBJ2-7; 7 bases align to TRBD2. The CDR3 contains 15 residues. Germline CDR1 reads MNHEY; CDR2 reads SMNVEV (reference sequence). V dropped 2 bases and J dropped 1; count of bases not matched to a gene: 5. CDR3 DNA sequence: TGTGCCAGCAGTTTAAAGCGGGATCCATCCTACGAGCAGTACTTC. This translates into CASSLKRDPSYEQYF.

Worth noting for this clone: Compared with germline, one end of the junction differs, possibly owing to a read error. V usage is TRBV7-9 and J usage is TRBJ1-4, with D unclear. The CDR3 has 15 amino acids. Looked up from germline, CDR1 is SEHNR and CDR2 is FQNEAQ (reference sequence). The CDR3 DNA is TGTTCCAGCAGCTTAGTGGCTGCAACTAATGAAAAACTGTTTTTT. Translating it yields CSSSLVAATNEKLFF.

The chain joins TRBV18 to TRBJ1-1, with TRBD1 matching 8 bases. V was pared by 2 bases and J by 7 bases, with 9 bases of the junction left unmatched. CDR1 is KGHSH, CDR2 LQKENI, per germline. The CDR3 is 15 amino acids. CDR3 sequence: CASSPSIQGDSEAFF. CDR3 coding DNA: TGTGCCAGCTCACCATCGATACAGGGGGATAGTGAAGCTTTCTTT.

V is TRBV19 and J is TRBJ2-7; D is unclear. Per germline, CDR1 LNHDA and CDR2 SQIVND (reference sequence). The V and J ends lost 0 bases and 2 bases respectively, with 14 bases between them. The CDR3 covers 16 residues. The CDR3 nucleotides are TGTGCCAGTAGTATAGATCTGTCGAGGCGAACCTACGAGCAGTACTTC. It codes for CASSIDLSRRTYEQYF.

The chain recombines TRBV29-1 with TRBJ1-1; TRBD1 might be the D (5 bases). The CDR3 extends over 13 amino acids. Trimming removed 4 bases from V and 3 bases from J, with 12 bases in between. Germline-derived CDR1 and CDR2 are SQVTM and ANQGSEA. CDR3 DNA: TGCAGCGTTGCCGGGGGAATGTACACTGAAGCTTTCTTT. It encodes CSVAGGMYTEAFF.

This clone appeared a few times. The chain is built from TRBV28 and TRBJ1-1; possible D gene TRBD1, 6 bases. The length of the CDR3 is 13 residues. Germline loops: CDR1 MDHEN, CDR2 SYDVKM. V lost 2 bases and J 5 bases, leaving 9 bases between the germline ends. CDR3 nucleotide sequence: TGTGCCAGCAGTTTACAGGGGTCAACTGAAGCTTTCTTT. Translating gives CASSLQGSTEAFF. Looking up the rest from reference TRBV28 and TRBJ1-1 gives the full variable domain: DVKVTQSSRYLVKRTGEKVFLECVQDMDHENMFWYRQDPGLGLRLIYFSYDVKMKEKGDIPEGYSVSREKKERFSLILESASTNQTSMYLCASSLQGSTEAFFGQGTRLTVV.